A selection of T cell receptor beta chains follows, all from one sample in a study of T cell responses to AZD1222 COVID-19 vaccine. Sequencing used immunoSEQ multiplex PCR; TCRdb keeps in-frame clones, though not all of them. The profile covers around 110,000 clones, with roughly nine tenths appearing a single time and less than 8% taken by the ten largest. The material sequenced was peripheral blood, taken on day 0 of AZD1222 vaccination. The origin of the receptors is an adult in good health. CDR3s include the opening cysteine and the closing phenylalanine or tryptophan. Not every row has a clone size; where given, it reads once, few, many or a size class.

v_call clone_size cdr3_aa
TRBV28 . CASSLNEGIYSNQPQHF
TRBV2 . CASSGGVLYEQYF
TRBV30 . CAWSAHSGGGHEQYF
TRBV4-3 . CASSQNIDYGYTF
TRBV28 few CASSPGDLNTEAFF
TRBV7-9 . CASRPGYRGSTDTQYF
TRBV7-2 . CASSPDSSGWRTGELFF
TRBV3-1/TRBV3-2 . CASSQGSVYEQYF
TRBV4-1 . CASSQGVAGQVTDTQYF
TRBV19 . CASSIIGYNEQFF
TRBV7-6 . CASSLGTDLNTEAFF